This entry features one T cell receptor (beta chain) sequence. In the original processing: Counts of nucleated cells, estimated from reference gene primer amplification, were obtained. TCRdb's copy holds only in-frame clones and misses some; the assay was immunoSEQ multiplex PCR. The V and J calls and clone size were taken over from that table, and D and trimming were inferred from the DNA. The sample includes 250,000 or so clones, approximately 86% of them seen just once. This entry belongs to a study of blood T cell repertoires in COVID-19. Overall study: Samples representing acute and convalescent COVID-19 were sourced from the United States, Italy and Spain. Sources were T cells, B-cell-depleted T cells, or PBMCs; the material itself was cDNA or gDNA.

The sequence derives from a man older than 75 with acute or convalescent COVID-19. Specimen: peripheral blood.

CDR3 DNA sequence: TGTGCCAGCATACTGGGGACTAGCGGGAGATACGAGCAGTACTTC. Encoded protein: CASILGTSGRYEQYF. The genes are TRBV9 and TRBJ2-7; 14 nucleotides match TRBD2. This CDR3 comprises 15 residues. The germline V gene has CDR1 SGDLS and CDR2 YYNGEE. V lost 6 bases, J lost 4 bases, and 6 bases stayed unmatched.